The 24 T cell receptor beta chains presented below share a single source sample, sequenced in a study of spatial heterogeneity in lung cancer. As to time point: sample taken at primary tumor resection. From tumor, nontumor lung or frozen PBMC, whole RNA was taken unsorted for sequencing. TCRdb passed the 5' RACE reads through MiXCR, listing each CDR3 protein once. The data contain tens of thousands of distinct CDR3 sequences, about an eighth of them singletons. The source material was PBMCs, sampled at surgery. These receptors originate from a male donor with early-stage non-small cell lung cancer.

This chain links TRBV15 with TRBJ1-1; tentative D call: TRBD1 (5 bases). V gave up 0 bases and J gave up 6 bases, with 11 bases separating them. CDR1 and CDR2 from the germline V gene are LNHNV and YYDKDF (reference sequence). The CDR3 runs 14 residues. This CDR3 is CATSRDLGRPEAFF. CDR3 sequence (DNA): TGTGCCACCAGCAGAGATTTGGGACGACCTGAAGCTTTCTTT.

This clonotype has just a few counts. The V call is TRBV5-5, the J call TRBJ2-3, with 9 nucleotides matching TRBD1. V shed 4 bases, J shed 2 bases, and the junction held 8 bases outside the gene matches. The germline V gene has CDR1 SGHKS and CDR2 YYEKEE (reference sequence). The CDR3 is 16 residues long. The CDR3 DNA is TGTGCCAGCAGCCAGGGACAGGGAAAGGTCACAGATACGCAGTATTTT. Its protein is CASSQGQGKVTDTQYF.

In this sample, this clonotype turned up many times. The V gene is TRBV7-9, the J gene TRBJ2-3; D is ambiguous. V was trimmed by 4 bases and J by 1 base, leaving 12 bases between them. Per germline, CDR1 SEHNR and CDR2 FQNEAQ (reference sequence). The CDR3 extends over 15 amino acids. The CDR3 nucleotides read TGTGCCAGCAGCTCAACAGTTGTCGGCACAGATACGCAGTATTTT. It is translated as CASSSTVVGTDTQYF.

There are a few counts of this clonotype. The CDR3 nucleotides read TGTGCCAGCAGTGAAAGGGTCAGTAACTACGAGCAGTACTTC. This encodes CASSERVSNYEQYF. V is TRBV2 and J is TRBJ2-7; D is uncertain. V lost 2 bases and J 3 bases, leaving 11 bases between the germline ends. Germline-derived CDR1 and CDR2 are SNHLY and FYNNEI. The CDR3 has 14 amino acids.

The rearrangement joins TRBV28 to TRBJ1-2, with 7 bases fitting TRBD1. Germline loops: CDR1 MDHEN, CDR2 SYDVKM. Unmatched junction bases numbered 17, after V lost 8 bases and J lost 8 bases. The CDR3 covers 15 residues. CDR3 in DNA: TGTGCCAGCCGGGAAGGGGGCAGGGTGAGGTTCGGCTACACCTTC. This translates into CASREGGRVRFGYTF.

This clonotype is a singleton in its sample. A much larger clone lies a single base off, so this may be a read error. V and J are TRBV6-5 and TRBJ2-7; D tentatively fits TRBD1 or TRBD2 (5 bases each). Germline V gives CDR1 MNHEY, CDR2 SVGAGI. The CDR3 consists of 13 residues. CDR3 DNA sequence: TGTGCCAGCTGTTACTCGGGACCTTCTTCCCAGTACTTC. Translated: CASCYSGPSSQYF.

This clonotype was counted at least ten times. This chain joins TRBV10-3 and TRBJ2-3, with TRBD1 identical over 8 bases. CDR3 length equals 12 residues. The V and J ends lost 9 bases and 3 bases, in that order; junction bases with no gene match: 2. Germline CDR1 is ENHRY and CDR2 is SYGVKD. The CDR3 is CAIWTGTDTQYF. The CDR3 DNA is TGTGCCATTTGGACAGGGACAGATACGCAGTATTTT.

The sample holds many counts of this clonotype. This chain uses TRBV20-1 with TRBJ2-7; 9 bases map to TRBD1. The V gene's germline CDR1 is DFQATT and CDR2 SNEGSKA (reference sequence). Germline trimming cut 4 bases from V and 7 bases from J; bases unmatched to any gene: 8. CDR3 length: 13 amino acids. The CDR3 sequence is CSAMGQGAREQYF. The CDR3 DNA follows: TGCAGTGCTATGGGACAGGGTGCGAGGGAGCAGTACTTC.

The J gene is TRBJ2-4, the V gene TRBV4-2, with a weak D call TRBD1 (5 bases). The V gene's germline CDR1 is LGHNA and CDR2 YNFKEQ. CDR3 length equals 15 residues. Deletions cut 2 bases from V and 2 bases from J, with 10 bases between. The CDR3 nucleotides are TGTGCCAGCAGCCAAAGTAGGGGTACCAAAAACATTCAGTACTTC. Its protein is CASSQSRGTKNIQYF.

There are many counts of this clonotype. The chain recombines TRBV7-2 with TRBJ2-1; perhaps TRBD1 as D (6 bases). Germline V CDR1 and CDR2: SGHTA, FQGNSA. This CDR3 region has 13 residues. V lost 5 bases to trimming and J lost 3 bases, with 8 bases between them. This CDR3 reads CASSRTVYNEQFF. DNA for the CDR3: TGTGCCAGCAGCCGGACAGTCTACAATGAGCAGTTCTTC.

This clonotype has ten or more counts. V is TRBV7-2 and J is TRBJ2-3, with TRBD2 matching 9 bases. V lost 5 bases, J lost 3 bases, and 9 bases stayed unmatched. This CDR3 is 16 amino acids long. Germline CDR1 reads SGHTA; CDR2 reads FQGNSA. CDR3 coding DNA: TGTGCCAGCAGCCCCCCGGGCGGGGGGGCGACAGATACGCAGTATTTT. It encodes CASSPPGGGATDTQYF. The full variable domain, in which reference TRBV7-2 and TRBJ2-3 provide the parts outside the CDR3, is GAGVSQSPSNKVTEKGKDVELRCDPISGHTALYWYRQSLGQGLEFLIYFQGNSAPDKSGLPSDRFSAERTGGSVSTLTIQRTQQEDSAVYLCASSPPGGGATDTQYFGPGTRLTVL.

CDR3 sequence: CASSFGSNQPQHF. The DNA of the CDR3 is TGTGCCAGCAGTTTTGGTAGCAATCAGCCCCAGCATTTT. The chain is built from TRBV28 and TRBJ1-5; unclear D gene. The germline CDR1 and CDR2 sequences are MDHEN and SYDVKM. This CDR3 contains 13 residues. Trimming took 3 bases from V and 0 from J, leaving 3 bases between them.

The rearrangement links TRBV29-1 to TRBJ2-5; D gene unclear. V lost 8 bases, J lost 4 bases, and 20 bases lay in between. The CDR3 covers 14 residues. Looked up from germline, CDR1 is SQVTM and CDR2 is ANQGSEA. The CDR3 region has the DNA TGCAGCAGCCGCGAGGTGGATAAGCCAGAGACCCAGTACTTC. Its protein is CSSREVDKPETQYF.

This chain links TRBV28 with TRBJ2-5, with 7 bases that match TRBD2. Germline assignment: CDR1 MDHEN and CDR2 SYDVKM. Trimming took 1 base from V and 1 from J; bases not matched to a gene: 3. The CDR3 contains 15 residues. CDR3 loop: CASSLLRGTQETQYF. The CDR3 nucleotides are TGTGCCAGCAGTTTATTGCGGGGGACCCAAGAGACCCAGTACTTC.

The genes are TRBV5-6 and TRBJ2-7; D remains unclear. Germline V lookup: CDR1 SGHDT, CDR2 YYEEEE. The CDR3 contains 13 residues. The V gene lost 2 bases and the J gene lost 6 bases, with 12 bases spanning the gap. In DNA form, the CDR3 reads TGTGCCAGCAGCTTATATTCCCCACTCGAGCAGTACTTC. Amino acids: CASSLYSPLEQYF. Using reference TRBV5-6 and TRBJ2-7 for the parts outside the CDR3, the full variable domain is DAGVTQSPTHLIKTRGQQVTLRCSPKSGHDTVSWYQQALGQGPQFIFQYYEEEERQRGNFPDRFSGHQFPNYSSELNVNALLLGDSALYLCASSLYSPLEQYFGPGTRLTVT.

The gene calls are TRBV18 and TRBJ1-5; D is perhaps TRBD1 (5 bases). CDR3 length equals 15 residues. The V end lost 2 bases, the J end lost 4 bases, and 12 bases lay between the germline ends. From germline, CDR1 is KGHSH and CDR2 LQKENI. The CDR3 sequence: CASSPSQGANQPQHF. The DNA of the CDR3 is TGTGCCAGCTCACCAAGCCAGGGTGCAAATCAGCCCCAGCATTTT.

This chain joins TRBV6-2 or TRBV6-3 and TRBJ2-5; the match to TRBD1 covers 7 bases. This CDR3 has 14 amino acids. CDR1 is MNHEY, CDR2 SVGEGT, per germline. V shed 6 bases and J 4 bases; nucleotides not matched to a gene: 8. CDR3 in amino acids: CASSSGQYGETQYF. For the CDR3, the DNA is TGTGCCAGCAGCTCGGGACAGTATGGAGAGACCCAGTACTTC.

The rearrangement links TRBV12-3 or TRBV12-4 to TRBJ1-3; 12 bases are a match to TRBD1. Trimming took 5 bases from V and 4 from J; bases not matched to a gene: 3. The CDR3 is 15 amino acids. Here the CDR3 reads CASSLGTGGGNTIYF. Written as DNA, the CDR3 is TGTGCCAGCAGTCTAGGGACAGGGGGCGGAAACACCATATATTTT.

The J gene is TRBJ2-3, the V gene TRBV12-3 or TRBV12-4; D perhaps matches TRBD1 (6 bases). Trimming removed 5 bases at V and 6 bases at J, with 15 bases between. The length of the CDR3 is 14 residues. DNA for the CDR3: TGTGCCAGCAGTACGTTTCAAAGGGGGGATACGCAGTATTTT. Amino acid sequence: CASSTFQRGDTQYF.

The chain has TRBV15 and TRBJ2-5; no reliable D call. The CDR3 contains 18 residues. Germline loops: CDR1 LNHNV, CDR2 YYDKDF (reference sequence). V was shortened by 0 bases and J by 1 base, with 18 bases between the two germline ends. CDR3 sequence reads: CATSRDFAFSRSQETQYF. CDR3 coding DNA: TGTGCCACCAGCAGAGATTTTGCTTTTAGTCGGAGCCAAGAGACCCAGTACTTC.

This clonotype appeared many times. V is TRBV3-1 and J is TRBJ2-7; D uncertain. Per the germline V gene, CDR1 is LGHDT and CDR2 is YNNKEL (reference sequence). The V and J ends lost 3 bases and 3 bases respectively, with 12 bases between them. The CDR3 runs 14 residues. As DNA, the CDR3 is TGTGCCAGCAGCCACCCCCGGTGGGGCTACGAGCAGTACTTC. Translating gives CASSHPRWGYEQYF.

This clonotype was observed a handful of times. CDR3 nucleotides: TGCGCCAGCAGCTTGGCAACTAGCGGCGAGCAGTACTTC. The encoded protein is CASSLATSGEQYF. The chain couples TRBV5-1 to TRBJ2-7, with 8 bases identical to TRBD2. The germline CDR1 and CDR2 sequences are SGHRS and YFSETQ. The CDR3 covers 13 residues. V trimming: 0 bases; J trimming: 6 bases; junction bases outside the gene matches: 2.

This clonotype has a handful of counts. The chain carries TRBV29-1 and TRBJ1-2; D remains ambiguous. This CDR3 is built from 11 residues. The germline gives CDR1 SQVTM, CDR2 ANQGSEA. V was pared by 6 bases and J by 6 bases, with 11 bases between. This CDR3 is CSVGQSDGYTF. DNA for the CDR3: TGCAGCGTGGGTCAGAGCGATGGCTACACCTTC. Full variable domain (rest looked up from reference TRBV29-1 and TRBJ1-2): SAVISQKPSRDICQRGTSLTIQCQVDSQVTMMFWYRQQPGQSLTLIATANQGSEATYESGFVIDKFPISRPNLTFSTLTVSNMSPEDSSIYLCSVGQSDGYTFGSGTRLTVV.

This clonotype was picked up a small number of times. This chain joins TRBV20-1 and TRBJ1-2; no definite D call. Trimming shortened V by 7 bases and J by 2 bases, and 8 bases separated the two germline ends. CDR1 DFQATT and CDR2 SNEGSKA come from the germline V gene (reference sequence). This CDR3 region has 11 residues. The CDR3 protein is CSGRINYGYTF. CDR3 nucleotides: TGCAGTGGACGAATCAACTATGGCTACACCTTC.